This T cell receptor beta chain was observed in a study of cytomegalovirus exposure and HLA in healthy donors. Study-level results: Reportedly, diagnosis of cytomegalovirus status by the classifier showed high specificity and sensitivity. In vitro data verified a few CMV-associated chains as specific for CMV antigens.

Concerning this clone: What it binds is unknown.

Profiled with immunoSEQ multiplex PCR; TCRdb holds only in-frame clones, not every one. The sample gives around 200,000 clones, around 88% of which show up once; around 3% is in the top ten. Germline values: CDR1 SGHTA, CDR2 FQGTGA. The trim removed 5 bases at V and 5 bases at J, leaving 10 bases unmatched. The CDR3 has 15 residues. Sequenced material: PBMCs. This clonotype originated in a woman aged 18 to 35 in good health and CMV-seronegative. The chain joins TRBV7-3 to TRBJ1-1, with TRBD1 matching 8 bases. DNA of the CDR3: TGTGCCAGCAGCCCCAGACAGGGGCGGGGGACTGAAGCTTTCTTT. It codes for CASSPRQGRGTEAFF.